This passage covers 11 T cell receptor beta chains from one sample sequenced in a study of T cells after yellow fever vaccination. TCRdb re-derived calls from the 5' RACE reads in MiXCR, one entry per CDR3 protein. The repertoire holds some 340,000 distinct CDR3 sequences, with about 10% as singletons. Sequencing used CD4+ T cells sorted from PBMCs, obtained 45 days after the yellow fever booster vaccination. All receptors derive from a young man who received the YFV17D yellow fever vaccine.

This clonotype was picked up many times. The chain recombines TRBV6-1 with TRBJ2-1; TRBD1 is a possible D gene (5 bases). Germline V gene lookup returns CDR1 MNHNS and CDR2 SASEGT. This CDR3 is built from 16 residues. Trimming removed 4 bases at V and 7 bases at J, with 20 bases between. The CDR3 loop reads CASSGASGSLRNEQFF. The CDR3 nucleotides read TGTGCCAGCAGTGGAGCTTCAGGGTCATTGAGAAATGAGCAGTTCTTC.

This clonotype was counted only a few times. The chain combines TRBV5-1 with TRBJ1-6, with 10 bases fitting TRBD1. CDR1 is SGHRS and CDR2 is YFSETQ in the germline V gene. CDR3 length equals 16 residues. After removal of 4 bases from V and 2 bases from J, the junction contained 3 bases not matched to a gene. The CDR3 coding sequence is TGCGCCAGCAGCGACGGACAGGGGGCCTATAATTCACCCCTCCACTTT. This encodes CASSDGQGAYNSPLHF.

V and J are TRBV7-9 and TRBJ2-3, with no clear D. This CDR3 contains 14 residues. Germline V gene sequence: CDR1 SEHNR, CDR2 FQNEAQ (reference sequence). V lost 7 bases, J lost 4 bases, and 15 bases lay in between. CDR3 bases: TGTGCCAGCACCGGAATTTGGGTCGCAGATACGCAGTATTTT. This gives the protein CASTGIWVADTQYF.

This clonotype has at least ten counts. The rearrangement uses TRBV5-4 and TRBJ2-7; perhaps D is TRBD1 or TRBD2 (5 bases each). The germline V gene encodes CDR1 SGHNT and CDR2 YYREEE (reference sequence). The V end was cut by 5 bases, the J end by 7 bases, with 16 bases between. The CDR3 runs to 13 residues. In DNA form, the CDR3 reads TGTGCCAGCAGACTGACCCGGGACGGGGAGCAGTACGTC. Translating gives CASRLTRDGEQYV.

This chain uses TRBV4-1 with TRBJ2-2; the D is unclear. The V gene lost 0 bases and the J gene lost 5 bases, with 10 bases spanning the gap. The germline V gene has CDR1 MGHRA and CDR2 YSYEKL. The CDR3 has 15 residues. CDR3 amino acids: CASSQDGIGTGELFF. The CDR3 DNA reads TGCGCCAGCAGCCAAGATGGTATAGGTACCGGGGAGCTGTTTTTT.

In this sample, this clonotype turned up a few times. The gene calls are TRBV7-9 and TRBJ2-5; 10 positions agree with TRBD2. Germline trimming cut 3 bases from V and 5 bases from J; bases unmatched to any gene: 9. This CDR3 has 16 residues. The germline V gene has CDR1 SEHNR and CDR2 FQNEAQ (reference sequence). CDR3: CASSLVGLAFGETQYF. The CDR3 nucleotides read TGTGCCAGCAGCTTGGTGGGACTAGCGTTCGGGGAGACCCAGTACTTC.

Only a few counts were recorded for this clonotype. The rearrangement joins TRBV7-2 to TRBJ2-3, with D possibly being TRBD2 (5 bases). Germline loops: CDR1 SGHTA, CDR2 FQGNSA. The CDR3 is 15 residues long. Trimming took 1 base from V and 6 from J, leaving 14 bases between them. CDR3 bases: TGTGCCAGCAGCTTAGACCGGGGTAAAGCGGATACGCAGTATTTT. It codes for CASSLDRGKADTQYF.

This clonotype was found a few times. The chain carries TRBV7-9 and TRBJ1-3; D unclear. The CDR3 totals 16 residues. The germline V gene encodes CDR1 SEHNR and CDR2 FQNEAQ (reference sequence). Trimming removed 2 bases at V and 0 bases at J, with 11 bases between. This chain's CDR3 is CASSLPPGDSGNTIYF. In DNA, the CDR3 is TGTGCCAGCAGCTTACCACCGGGAGACTCTGGAAACACCATATATTTT.

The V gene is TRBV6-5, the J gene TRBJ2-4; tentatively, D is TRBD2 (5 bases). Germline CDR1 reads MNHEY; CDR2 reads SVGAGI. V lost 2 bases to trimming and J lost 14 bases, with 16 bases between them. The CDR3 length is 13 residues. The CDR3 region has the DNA TGTGCCAGCAGTTACGGACCCCACCTGGGAGAGTACTTC. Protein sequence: CASSYGPHLGEYF.

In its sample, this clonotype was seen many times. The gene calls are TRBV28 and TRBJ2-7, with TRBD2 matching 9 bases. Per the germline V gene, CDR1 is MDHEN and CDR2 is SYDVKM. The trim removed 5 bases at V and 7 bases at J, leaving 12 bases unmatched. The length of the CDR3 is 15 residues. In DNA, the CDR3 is TGTGCCAGCAGTCACATGGGCGGGGGGGAGGAAGAGCAGTACGTC. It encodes CASSHMGGGEEEQYV.

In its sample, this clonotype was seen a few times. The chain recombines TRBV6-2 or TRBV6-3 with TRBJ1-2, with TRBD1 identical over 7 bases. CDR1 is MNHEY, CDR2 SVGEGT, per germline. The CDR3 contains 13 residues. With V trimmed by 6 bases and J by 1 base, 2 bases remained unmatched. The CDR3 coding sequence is TGTGCCAGCAGAGGGACAGTTAACTATGGCTACACCTTC. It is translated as CASRGTVNYGYTF.